A single sample is the source of the 9 T cell receptor beta chains below, sequenced in a study of blood T cell repertoires in COVID-19. Assay used: immunoSEQ multiplex PCR; TCRdb lists only in-frame clones, some missing. The data show 150,000 to 200,000 clones, roughly nine tenths seen once. Sequencing was performed on peripheral blood. These receptors came from a woman aged 55-70 years with COVID-19, enrolled during active disease.

V is TRBV5-1 and J is TRBJ2-6; possibly TRBD1 for D (6 bases). The V end was cut by 0 bases, the J end by 2 bases, with 24 bases between. The germline V gene encodes CDR1 SGHRS and CDR2 YFSETQ. CDR3 length equals 21 residues. CDR3 in amino acids: CASSLGAWSGNRVTGANVLTF. The CDR3 bases are TGCGCCAGCAGCTTGGGCGCTTGGTCCGGGAACAGGGTTACTGGGGCCAACGTCCTGACTTTC.

This clone was found once. This chain uses TRBV6-2 or TRBV6-3 with TRBJ1-5; no clear D. The ends were cut back, 0 bases at V and 5 bases at J, with 8 bases in the middle. This CDR3 has 14 amino acids. Germline loops: CDR1 MNHEY, CDR2 SVGEGT. CDR3 in DNA: TGTGCCAGCAGTTACTCTCTGGGCTATCAGCCCCAGCATTTT. Residues: CASSYSLGYQPQHF.

This chain links TRBV4-3 with TRBJ2-3; TRBD2 agrees at 16 bases. Germline V gives CDR1 LGHNA, CDR2 YSLEER. The junction had 11 bases not matched to a gene; V was cut back by 0 bases and J by 5 bases. The CDR3 totals 20 residues. Written as DNA, the CDR3 is TGCGCCAGCAGCCAAGAAGGGACTAGCGGGAGGGCCAACGGAGGAGATACGCAGTATTTT. Translating gives CASSQEGTSGRANGGDTQYF.

V and J are TRBV9 and TRBJ1-2; 7 bases fit TRBD1. This CDR3 is built from 15 residues. Germline V lookup: CDR1 SGDLS, CDR2 YYNGEE. J was trimmed by 6 bases and V by 0 bases; bases with no gene match: 8. The CDR3 DNA reads as TGTGCCAGCAGCGTAGCTTCGAGGGGGCTGAATGGCTACACCTTC. Translating it yields CASSVASRGLNGYTF. Drawing the rest from reference TRBV9 and TRBJ1-2, the complete variable domain is DSGVTQTPKHLITATGQRVTLRCSPRSGDLSVYWYQQSLDQGLQFLIQYYNGEERAKGNILERFSAQQFPDLHSELNLSSLELGDSALYFCASSVASRGLNGYTFGSGTRLTVV.

The chain recombines TRBV5-1 with TRBJ2-7; D might be TRBD2 (6 bases). The germline V and J ends were trimmed by 1 base and 2 bases, with 10 bases remaining between them. The CDR3 runs 14 residues. The germline gives CDR1 SGHRS, CDR2 YFSETQ. The CDR3 protein is CASSLKGGTYEQYF. The CDR3 DNA follows: TGCGCCAGCAGCTTGAAGGGCGGGACCTACGAGCAGTACTTC.

V usage is TRBV11-2 and J usage is TRBJ2-1; 7 nucleotides line up with TRBD2. CDR1 is SGHAT, CDR2 FQNNGV, per germline. The junction had 11 bases not matched to a gene; V was cut back by 5 bases and J by 7 bases. The CDR3 is made up of 15 amino acids. The CDR3 DNA sequence: TGTGCCAGCAGCCGTCTTGGCAGCGGGATAAATGAGCAGTTCTTC. It encodes CASSRLGSGINEQFF.

This clone was observed a single time. J is TRBJ1-1 and V is TRBV6-1, with 8 nucleotides matching TRBD1. After removal of 5 bases from V and 4 bases from J, the junction contained 3 bases not matched to a gene. Germline CDR1 MNHNS, CDR2 SASEGT. The CDR3 is made up of 13 amino acids. The DNA for the CDR3 is TGTGCCAGCAGTTCAGGGGGCGTCACTGAAGCTTTCTTT. Translated, it gives CASSSGGVTEAFF.

The chain is built from TRBV7-9 and TRBJ2-5; D ambiguous. This CDR3 has 14 residues. Germline V CDR1 and CDR2: SEHNR, FQNEAQ (reference sequence). The V end was cut by 2 bases, the J end by 3 bases, with 10 bases between. The CDR3 here is CASSLSLPEETQYF. CDR3 DNA sequence: TGTGCCAGCAGCTTAAGCCTGCCGGAAGAGACCCAGTACTTC.

The rearrangement links TRBV5-1 to TRBJ1-2, with 8 bases fitting TRBD1. The CDR3 is 13 residues long. Per the germline V gene, CDR1 is SGHRS and CDR2 is YFSETQ. V gave up 3 bases and J gave up 5 bases; unmatched junction bases: 3. The DNA of the CDR3 is TGCGCCAGCAGCTCGACAGGGGTATATGGCTACACCTTC. Amino acids: CASSSTGVYGYTF.